This T cell receptor beta chain was sequenced in a study of blood T cell repertoires in COVID-19 (TCRdb year 2020). About the investigation overall: Samples from collaborators originated in the United States, Italy and Spain and spanned both the acute and convalescent phases of COVID-19. The material from the prospective study consisted of cDNA or gDNA derived from T cells, B-cell-depleted T cells, or PBMCs. Subjects who had been exposed to COVID-19, were actively infected with it, or had recovered from it provided the deeply sampled blood TCRbeta repertoires that made up the dataset. A freely available public database, intended as a resource for researchers studying the immune response to SARS-CoV-2, is where the repertoires were released. The samples were drawn from the first 160 participants of the ongoing ImmuneRACE study and from over 950 subjects provided by 6 global collaborators. Sample metadata almost always included a de-identified subject ID, COVID-19 status, age in years and sex. Where available, HLA class I and class II types were taken from metadata supplied by the sample provider and were not determined by assay-based typing. The full study reports these points: The amount of clinical and demographic metadata varied by source and participant and was provided uncurated.

The immunoSEQ Assay, a bias-controlled multiplex PCR, was used to amplify TCRbeta CDR3 regions from genomic DNA. As for the authors' bioinformatics: Within the assay, amplification of reference gene primers was used to estimate how many nucleated cells each sample contained. To quantify the absolute abundance of each unique TCRbeta CDR3 rearrangement, sequence reads were collapsed and filtered. For each sample, productive Simpson clonality was calculated as the square root of Simpson's diversity index over productive rearrangements. TCRdb retrieved this table from immuneACCESS and kept in-frame rearrangements only. Not all clones are present; in checked studies, unresolved V genes account for under half, and no reason is known for the remainder. V, J and clone size are those of that table, while D and trimming were read from the DNA. This sample holds about 240,000 clones; about four fifths were observed only once. The ten biggest clones cover around 3.4% of the sample.

V loses 0 bases of germline sequence and J loses 2 bases, and the interval between the two ends is 12 bases. The CDR3 contains 15 residues, cysteine and phenylalanine counted. Just the 45-base CDR3 DNA is kept, in frame starting at base 1. CDR1 and CDR2, looked up from the germline V gene, are SGHRS and YFSETQ. Collaborating institutions collected whole blood in K2EDTA tubes following their own protocols. For TCRbeta analysis, collaborators shipped samples in one of three forms: frozen whole blood, isolated PBMCs, or DNA extracted from either of those sample types. As for this clone: This receptor's antigen is unknown. No much larger clonotype is one base removed from it; base qualities were not supplied.

The chain links TRBV5-1 with TRBJ2-7; D gene: possibly TRBD2, on 6 matching bases. Sequencing input: peripheral blood. The receptor was isolated from a young woman with acute or convalescent COVID-19. The CDR3 reads as follows: CASSLGIAAPYEQYF. The DNA sequence is as follows: TGCGCCAGCAGCTTGGGGATAGCGGCCCCCTACGAGCAGTACTTC.